This entry describes one TCR beta chain. Which antigen it targets is not known. No base quality information exists; no much larger clone differs at one position. In total, approximately 610 healthy bone marrow donors made up the cohort. Cohort members were all nominally healthy when sampled, although unrecorded immune exposures were likely present. The donor was CMV seropositive and belonged to the group of over 250 seropositive cohort members. Every donor gave a peripheral blood sample, and the peripheral blood mononuclear cells from that sample were used for TCR beta sequencing. Genomic DNA extraction from the blood cell samples was performed with the Qiagen DNeasy Blood Extraction Kit. CDR1 and CDR2, looked up from the germline V gene, are MGHRA and YSYEKL. V sheds 2 bases and J sheds 1 base, leaving 12 bases between their ends. The CDR3, from cysteine to phenylalanine, totals 16 residues. Only the CDR3 part of the read is kept: 48 bases, read in frame from the first base.

Libraries were built with the immunoSEQ multiplex PCR assay. The multiplex PCR relied on a mix of 60 forward primers for TCR Vbeta segments and 13 reverse primers for TCR Jbeta segments. A multiplex PCR assay on genomic DNA amplified the CDR3 region of rearranged TCR beta genes. The amplified TCR beta libraries were sequenced on the Illumina HiSeq System as 87-base-pair reads. Processing in the source paper ran as follows. In a later analysis, tens of millions of unique TCR beta chains were counted across the 500 to 850 repertoires, and approximately 11 million of these chains were shared by at least two donors. Raw reads were error-corrected and collapsed into unique sequences by a nearest-neighbor algorithm in which closely related sequences were merged to remove PCR and sequencing errors. CDR3 sequences were aligned to IMGT reference sequences to assign V, D and J gene segments. For a sequence to be retained, at least a six-nucleotide match to both a V gene segment and a J gene segment was required. Rearrangements were called productive when the CDR3 lacked stop codons and stayed in frame with V and J; all others were non-productive. CDR3 was defined according to IMGT convention as the region running from the second conserved V-encoded cysteine to the conserved J-encoded phenylalanine. In an earlier analysis of around 640 of the donors, sequences lacking an unambiguous match to a single V gene segment were excluded. In an earlier analysis of 587 of the donors, V segments were called functional above 56.7% productive rearrangements and were called segregating when the between-donor standard deviation exceeded 5%. A statistical classification framework was built for diagnosing cytomegalovirus status from the catalog of TCR beta chain sequences. A later analysis assigned V and J genes by comparing TCR nucleotide sequences with IMGT/GENE-DB human TR gene sequences. In a later analysis, CDR3 sequences and most-parsimonious VDJ recombination scenarios were assigned using the TCRdist pipeline. In a later analysis, every TCR beta chain was defined by the combination of its CDR3 amino acid sequence and its V-gene family, and reads without a unique V-gene family were dropped. As a way to deal with suspected cross-contamination and a sequencing artifact, a later analysis dropped roughly 620 nucleotide sequences that were highly shared and had low generation probability. For each public chain, a later analysis derived a clonal expansion index from normalized ranks of inferred template counts within each repertoire. In a later analysis, generation probabilities were computed using a VDJ recombination model fitted to out-of-frame rearrangements, and the results were checked against IGoR. Hypergeometric tests were used in a later analysis to score TCR-TCR, TCR-HLA and TCR-CMV co-occurrence, with a repertoire-size bias correction applied to the TCR pairs. To estimate false discovery rates, a later analysis permuted the HLA or CMV assignments 20 times. In a later analysis, co-occurring TCRs were grouped using DBSCAN, and TCRdist sequence similarity was added for clustering within HLA-allele-positive subsets. For co-occurrence clustering, repertoires with fewer than 30,000 or more than 120,000 public chains were excluded, along with five repertoires with anomalous nucleotide sharing. TCRdb mirrors the immuneACCESS table, restricted to in-frame sequences. Some clones are absent from its copies; in checked studies, under half trace to an unresolved V gene, and the reason for the others is unknown. Clone size and the V and J calls come from that table; the DNA yielded D and trimming. The sample profile shows under 200,000 clones; around 79% of them were found once. 6% to 8% of the sample lies in the top ten.

This entry comes from a study of cytomegalovirus exposure and HLA in healthy donors (dated by TCRdb to between 2016 and 2019). Background for the entire study: In an earlier analysis of 450 to 750 of the donors, approximately 260 Gb of sequence data and 100 million or so unique TCR beta sequences from approximately 180 million T cells were reported. An early release that covered roughly 600 HLA-typed donors contained about 300 gigabases of sequencing data and 85 million to 100 million unique TCR sequences. Of the approximately 400 genotyped donors, around 81% fell in the genetic ancestry cluster associated with self-reported Caucasian donors. The study aimed to test whether cataloging public T cell receptors could reveal signatures of past pathogen exposure. The T cell repertoires of around 730 subjects were profiled by immunosequencing and related to cytomegalovirus serostatus. Besides the first cohort of roughly 660 subjects, a separate validation cohort made up of some 110 different subjects was used. To predict cytomegalovirus infection status, the study combined high-throughput TCR immunosequencing, statistical association of individual TCRs with disease status, and machine learning. To study patterns of TCR occurrence, a later analysis re-analyzed previously published TCR beta repertoires from several hundred donors and added high-resolution HLA genotyping. Rather than using new phenotypic data, the later analysis identified candidate immune exposures from TCR beta sequences and from how often those sequences occurred across donors. An earlier analysis of nearly 600 of the donors applied high-throughput TCR beta sequencing to assess whether each TCR beta V gene segment acted as functional or pseudogenic. Alongside the repertoire data, information on donor age, sex, ethnicity and CMV serostatus was compiled. A later genetic analysis used genome-wide SNP genotypes for about 55% of the 666 donors, treating that subset as a discovery cohort. All discovery cohort repertoires had been generated on a single sequencing platform. HLA typing covered class I and class II loci at four-digit resolution. The number of donors typed differed by locus, with about 629-630 for A, B, C, DRB1 and DQB1, more than 500 for DQA1, nearly 610 for DPA1, and around 450 for DPB1. Because of strong linkage in the cohort, 4 to 6 DR-DQ haplotypes were treated as single units for association and clustering. Among 300 to 500 genotyped donors of the cohort, an average of approximately 240,000 unique TCR beta nucleotide sequences was sequenced per donor, of which approximately 18% were non-productive. General conclusions and limits of the study: Specific HLA alleles were associated with 15,000 to 20,000 TCR beta sequences at a false discovery rate of 0.05 in a later analysis. It was suggested by the authors that the approach could potentially be generalized to other disease states and immunological phenotypes. Because counts were too low, about 18 rarely observed V segments, including chromosome 9 orphons, were excluded from the earlier analysis of under 650 of the donors. Strong co-occurrence of HLA alleles, especially DR and DQ, made assigning TCR associations to individual alleles difficult. Because some donors lacked HLA typing at each locus, the association tests relied only on the typed subset. In a later analysis, TCR association rates were found to vary across HLA loci, with the most associated TCRs seen for DRB1 alleles and the fewest for HLA-C alleles. The only immune exposure information available for the cohort was CMV serostatus. In a later genetic analysis, fewer N-insertions in productive TCRs were reported among donors in an Asian-associated ancestry cluster than the roughly 670-donor mean. Some IMGT-functional V segments, including TRBV6-2 and TRBV6-3, could not be told apart with the 87-base-pair reads, so those segments were excluded. Most TCR sequences were seen in very few donors, while some public TCRs were found in many individuals. Linkage disequilibrium might explain the correlated functional status among segregating V segments, but an unknown experimental factor could not be ruled out. The classifier was reported to diagnose cytomegalovirus status with high specificity and sensitivity in both the original cohort and the validation cohort. In vitro tests confirmed that a few of the cytomegalovirus-associated TCR beta chains recognize cytomegalovirus antigens. According to a later analysis, parvovirus B19, influenza, CMV and Epstein-Barr virus appeared linked to several top co-occurrence clusters. The cohort was sequenced for TCR beta chains only, and without alpha or paired-chain data the features that could be detected were limited. A further reported finding was that TCR beta sequences accurately predicted the HLA-A and HLA-B alleles for most subjects in the first cohort. According to a later analysis, most CMV-associated TCR beta chains appeared to be HLA-restricted, and the HLA associations seemed to be driven largely by CMV exposure. An earlier analysis of around 500 of the donors showed that most TCR beta V segments appeared in productive rearrangements either about 90% or about 30% of the time, which broadly matched IMGT annotations. A later genetic analysis associated a missense DCLRE1C variant with V-gene and J-gene trimming of TCR beta chains, and an independent cohort replicated the association. A cluster of highly shared sequence variants was judged likely to represent a technical artifact of the sequencing pipeline. Sequencing depth was assumed to be roughly uniform across donors in the presence/absence analyses, though that assumption may not hold. In the study, about 150 TCR beta chains were listed as associated with cytomegalovirus. In a later analysis, HLA-associated TCR beta chains showed more clonal expansion and lower generation probabilities than non-associated chains that were equally common.

The sequence joins TRBV4-1 to TRBJ1-3; tentative D gene TRBD1, with 6 bases matching. The sequence derives from a male donor in good health and CMV-seropositive. Sequenced: PBMCs. The CDR3 is CASSQLEQGSGNTIYF. Read as DNA, the sequence is TGCGCCAGCAGCCAACTCGAACAGGGATCTGGAAACACCATATATTTT.